The present entry profiles one TCR beta chain with its context. Its antigen remains unidentified. The data were obtained in a study of T cell responses to AZD1222 COVID-19 vaccine. Study-level points and caveats: Recipients of two AZD1222 doses showed rising Spike-specific TCR breadth and depth. Donors, mostly white British, included more females; clonal diversity was possibly underestimated. Baseline serology detected seropositivity in only six AZD1222 recipients.

Only in-frame clones appear in the TCRdb table, and some are missing; sequencing was by immunoSEQ multiplex PCR. The table shows 40,000 to 55,000 clones, with approximately 86% occurring only once. Germline CDR1 reads KGHDR; CDR2 reads SFDVKD. Trimming removed 4 bases from V and 12 bases from J, with 21 bases in between. There are 14 residues in the CDR3. Here the sequenced sample was peripheral blood, taken 28 days after the second AZD1222 dose. This TCR derives from an adult who received the AZD1222 COVID-19 vaccine. The rearrangement uses TRBV24-1 and TRBJ2-7, with D perhaps TRBD1 (7 bases). This CDR3 is CATSDAARGDRVYF. The CDR3, as DNA: TGTGCCACCAGTGACGCCGCGAGGGGGGACAGAGTGTACTTC.